These 25 T cell receptor beta chains share one sample of origin, sequenced in a study of cytomegalovirus exposure and HLA in healthy donors. Method: immunoSEQ multiplex PCR; TCRdb's copy keeps in-frame clones and lacks some. Among about 200,000 clones listed, more than 75% were seen once. Sequencing was carried out using PBMCs. The receptors here all came from a woman under 30 in good health and CMV-seronegative.

The rearrangement joins TRBV5-4 to TRBJ2-5; 10 nucleotides line up with TRBD2. V lost 1 base and J lost 5; bases outside the gene matches: 5. CDR1 SGHNT and CDR2 YYREEE come from the germline V gene (reference sequence). The CDR3 has 15 amino acids. This CDR3 reads CASSLKLAGEETQYF. In DNA form, the CDR3 reads TGTGCCAGCAGCTTGAAGCTAGCGGGGGAGGAGACCCAGTACTTC. The complete variable domain, with remaining parts taken from reference TRBV5-4 and TRBJ2-5, reads ETGVTQSPTHLIKTRGQQVTLRCSSQSGHNTVSWYQQALGQGPQFIFQYYREEENGRGNFPPRFSGLQFPNYSSELNVNALELDDSALYLCASSLKLAGEETQYFGPGTRLLVL.

CDR3 protein: CASSSIYEQYF. In DNA, the CDR3 is TGTGCCAGCAGTTCAATCTACGAGCAGTACTTC. The chain links TRBV28 to TRBJ2-7, with D unresolved. Germline lookup yields CDR1 MDHEN and CDR2 SYDVKM. This CDR3 contains 11 residues. V lost 4 bases and J 3 bases, leaving 4 bases between the germline ends.

The CDR3 protein is CSASQGPVGYTF. The CDR3 DNA sequence: TGCAGCGCATCACAGGGGCCGGTTGGCTACACCTTC. The V and J genes are TRBV29-1 and TRBJ1-2; 7 nucleotides match TRBD1. J gave up 7 bases and V 7 bases, and 9 bases lay outside the gene matches. The V gene's germline CDR1 is SQVTM and CDR2 ANQGSEA. This CDR3 has 12 amino acids.

The CDR3 nucleotides read TGTGCCAGCAGCTTAGGGACGGGAGCTGTTACGTACGAGCAGTACTTC. Encoded protein: CASSLGTGAVTYEQYF. The chain has TRBV7-2 and TRBJ2-7; weak D call: TRBD2 (6 bases). Germline CDR1 reads SGHTA; CDR2 reads FQGNSA. The length of the CDR3 is 16 residues. The V gene lost 1 base and the J gene lost 4 bases, with 17 bases spanning the gap.

The J gene is TRBJ1-2, the V gene TRBV21-1; TRBD1, the table's D call, was not compared with the DNA. TRBV21-1 is a known pseudogene. The CDR3 covers 16 residues. CDR3 DNA: TGTGCCAGCAGCTCAACAGTACAAACGCCAAGCAGGGGCTACACCTTC. It specifies CASSSTVQTPSRGYTF.

The rearrangement uses TRBV4-1 and TRBJ2-7; 7 bases map to TRBD2. Per the germline V gene, CDR1 is MGHRA and CDR2 is YSYEKL. The junction had 14 bases not matched to a gene; V was cut back by 1 base and J by 5 bases. CDR3 length: 17 residues. The CDR3 sequence: CASSQVTGGVSLHEQYF. CDR3 DNA sequence: TGCGCCAGCAGCCAAGTAACGGGAGGAGTTAGCTTGCACGAGCAGTACTTC.

The chain recombines TRBV29-1 with TRBJ1-1; the D is unclear. The CDR3 is 12 amino acids. The V gene's germline CDR1 is SQVTM and CDR2 ANQGSEA. V was pared by 6 bases and J by 6 bases, with 14 bases between. CDR3 DNA: TGCAGCGTCAACAGCAAGGTGTCTGAAGCTTTCTTT. Amino acids: CSVNSKVSEAFF. Full variable domain (outside the CDR3, taken from reference TRBV29-1 and TRBJ1-1): SAVISQKPSRDICQRGTSLTIQCQVDSQVTMMFWYRQQPGQSLTLIATANQGSEATYESGFVIDKFPISRPNLTFSTLTVSNMSPEDSSIYLCSVNSKVSEAFFGQGTRLTVV.

The DNA of the CDR3 is TGTGCCAGCAGTTCACCTCTAGCGGGGGGTTACAATGAGCAGTTCTTC. Its protein product is CASSSPLAGGYNEQFF. The chain links TRBV6-5 to TRBJ2-1; 11 bases map to TRBD2. This CDR3 has 16 residues. Per germline, CDR1 MNHEY and CDR2 SVGAGI. V lost 4 bases, J lost 4 bases, and 6 bases stayed unmatched.

The V gene is TRBV19, the J gene TRBJ1-5; D is uncertain. V was cut by 4 bases and J by 6 bases, with 19 bases left in between. The CDR3 loop spans 16 amino acids. Germline CDR1 and CDR2: LNHDA and SQIVND (reference sequence). The CDR3 reads CASSTPRLSGGQPQHF. CDR3 coding DNA: TGTGCCAGTAGTACCCCACGCCTCAGTGGCGGTCAGCCCCAGCATTTT.

The chain joins TRBV5-5 to TRBJ1-2; D is possibly TRBD1 (5 bases). V gave up 4 bases and J gave up 3 bases, with 19 bases separating them. The CDR3 totals 16 residues. The germline V gene encodes CDR1 SGHKS and CDR2 YYEKEE (reference sequence). Here the CDR3 reads CASSKTGQVSDYGYTF. CDR3 sequence (DNA): TGTGCCAGCAGCAAAACTGGACAAGTGTCAGACTATGGCTACACCTTC.

V usage is TRBV9 and J usage is TRBJ2-7; 9 nucleotides align to TRBD1. Trimming took 4 bases from V and 5 from J; bases not matched to a gene: 13. The V gene's germline CDR1 is SGDLS and CDR2 YYNGEE. The CDR3 runs to 16 residues. The CDR3, as DNA: TGTGCCAGCAGCCCCTCTGGTGCGGACAGGGGTCACGAGCAGTACTTC. It is translated as CASSPSGADRGHEQYF.

This CDR3 reads CASRPNQGEQYF. The DNA of the CDR3 is TGTGCCAGCAGACCGAACCAGGGCGAGCAGTACTTC. The chain combines TRBV28 with TRBJ2-7; maybe TRBD1 (5 bases). V was clipped by 6 bases and J by 6 bases, with 12 bases between them. The CDR3 runs 12 residues. CDR1 is MDHEN and CDR2 is SYDVKM in the germline V gene. Together with reference TRBV28 and TRBJ2-7, the CDR3 gives the full variable domain: DVKVTQSSRYLVKRTGEKVFLECVQDMDHENMFWYRQDPGLGLRLIYFSYDVKMKEKGDIPEGYSVSREKKERFSLILESASTNQTSMYLCASRPNQGEQYFGPGTRLTVT.

The chain couples TRBV30 to TRBJ2-2; 12 bases align to TRBD2. This CDR3 comprises 16 residues. V was pared by 7 bases and J by 4 bases, with 10 bases of the junction left unmatched. The germline gives CDR1 GTSNPN, CDR2 SVGIG (reference sequence). In DNA, the CDR3 is TGTGCCTTGCCCGGACTAGCGGGGCTAGCCACCGGGGAGCTGTTTTTT. Its translation is CALPGLAGLATGELFF.

This chain connects TRBV9 to TRBJ2-1, with 8 positions matching TRBD2. The V and J ends lost 3 bases and 2 bases, in that order; junction bases with no gene match: 4. This CDR3 spans 15 amino acids. Germline V gene sequence: CDR1 SGDLS, CDR2 YYNGEE. In DNA, the CDR3 is TGTGCCAGCAGCGAAACTAGCGGCACCTACAATGAGCAGTTCTTC. It is translated as CASSETSGTYNEQFF.

The gene calls are TRBV6-5 and TRBJ2-7, with 12 positions matching TRBD2. CDR1 and CDR2 (germline): MNHEY, SVGAGI. Unmatched junction bases numbered 12, after V lost 8 bases and J lost 7 bases. There are 15 residues in the CDR3. The CDR3 reads CASGGTTSGSWEQYF. The DNA of the CDR3 is TGTGCCAGCGGGGGGACGACTAGCGGGAGTTGGGAGCAGTACTTC.

The CDR3 nucleotides read TGTGCCAGCAGTGAAGCCAGCAGGTGGGTGGAGACCCAGTACTTC. Its protein is CASSEASRWVETQYF. The chain is built from TRBV25-1 and TRBJ2-5; D not certain. The germline V gene encodes CDR1 MGHDK and CDR2 SYGVNS. The CDR3 loop spans 15 amino acids. With 2 bases removed from V and 5 bases from J, the gap between germline ends came to 15 bases.

This clone was seen a handful of times. This chain links TRBV6-5 with TRBJ2-2; D might be TRBD2 (5 bases). V was clipped by 1 base and J by 0 bases, with 6 bases between them. CDR3 length equals 15 residues. Germline lookup yields CDR1 MNHEY and CDR2 SVGAGI. CDR3 DNA: TGTGCCAGCAGTTACTTCGGGACGAACACCGGGGAGCTGTTTTTT. Protein sequence: CASSYFGTNTGELFF.

This rearrangement joins TRBV7-8 to TRBJ2-3; D gene ambiguous. The CDR3 loop spans 13 amino acids. Germline V gives CDR1 SGHVS, CDR2 FQNEAQ. Trimming took off 3 bases at V and 4 bases at J, with 8 bases between the two ends. CDR3 region: CASSLTPADTQYF. Written as DNA, the CDR3 is TGTGCCAGCAGCTTGACACCTGCAGATACGCAGTATTTT.

This clone was detected a few times. CDR3 sequence (DNA): TGTGCCAGCAGTTTCGGGACAGGGGGAAATTCACCCCTCCACTTT. The encoded protein is CASSFGTGGNSPLHF. The V and J genes are TRBV27 and TRBJ1-6; the match to TRBD1 covers 11 bases. Germline V gene sequence: CDR1 MNHEY, CDR2 SMNVEV (reference sequence). V trimming: 3 bases; J trimming: 7 bases; junction bases outside the gene matches: 2. The CDR3 runs to 15 residues.

Only a few counts were recorded for this clone. This sequence joins TRBV2 and TRBJ2-5, with 8 bases fitting TRBD1. This CDR3 region has 12 residues. Trimming took 10 bases from V and 4 from J; bases not matched to a gene: 5. Germline-derived CDR1 and CDR2 are SNHLY and FYNNEI. CDR3 sequence reads: CATGGGSETQYF. The CDR3 DNA follows: TGTGCCACAGGGGGCGGATCAGAGACCCAGTACTTC.

The J gene is TRBJ2-1, the V gene TRBV11-2; 12 positions match TRBD2. Germline loops: CDR1 SGHAT, CDR2 FQNNGV. The V gene end was trimmed by 5 bases and the J gene end by 2 bases; junction bases not matched to a gene: 7. The CDR3 runs 17 residues. CDR3: CASSTGLAGLAYNEQFF. The DNA of the CDR3 is TGTGCCAGCAGCACGGGACTAGCGGGCCTAGCCTACAATGAGCAGTTCTTC. Drawing the rest from reference TRBV11-2 and TRBJ2-1, the complete variable domain is EAGVAQSPRYKIIEKRQSVAFWCNPISGHATLYWYQQILGQGPKLLIQFQNNGVVDDSQLPKDRFSAERLKGVDSTLKIQPAKLEDSAVYLCASSTGLAGLAYNEQFFGPGTRLTVL.

The chain is built from TRBV5-1 and TRBJ1-2; 8 bases are shared with TRBD1. Germline assignment: CDR1 SGHRS and CDR2 YFSETQ. This CDR3 spans 16 amino acids. V shed 0 bases and J 7 bases; nucleotides not matched to a gene: 11. CDR3 protein: CASSLVGQGEGSGYTF. The CDR3 DNA sequence: TGCGCCAGCAGCTTGGTTGGACAGGGAGAAGGTAGTGGCTACACCTTC.

The rearrangement joins TRBV2 to TRBJ2-1; 7 nucleotides match TRBD1. CDR3 length: 12 residues. CDR1 is SNHLY, CDR2 FYNNEI, per germline. After removal of 5 bases from V and 7 bases from J, the junction contained 2 bases not matched to a gene. This CDR3 reads CASSSGGNEQFF. CDR3 in DNA: TGTGCCAGCAGTTCAGGGGGAAATGAGCAGTTCTTC.

The V gene is TRBV6-6, the J gene TRBJ1-1; 11 nucleotides align to TRBD1. This CDR3 region has 15 residues. From germline, CDR1 is MNHNY and CDR2 SVGAGI (reference sequence). V lost 5 bases to trimming and J lost 5 bases; unmatched junction nucleotides: 7. For the CDR3, the DNA is TGTGCCAGCAGTGCCGGGACAGGGGGGGGTACTGAAGCTTTCTTT. Its protein is CASSAGTGGGTEAFF.

This chain joins TRBV30 and TRBJ2-7, with 9 bases aligning to TRBD1. The V and J ends lost 3 bases and 4 bases, in that order; junction bases with no gene match: 4. The CDR3 sequence is 13 residues long. Germline CDR1 is GTSNPN and CDR2 is SVGIG (reference sequence). Here the CDR3 DNA reads TGTGCCTGGAGGAGGGACAGGGTATACGAGCAGTACTTC. Its protein product is CAWRRDRVYEQYF. Complete variable domain (other parts from reference TRBV30 and TRBJ2-7): SQTIHQWPATLVQPVGSPLSLECTVEGTSNPNLYWYRQAAGRGLQLLFYSVGIGQISSEVPQNLSASRPQDRQFILSSKKLLLSDSGFYLCAWRRDRVYEQYFGPGTRLTVT.